The rows below give T cell receptor beta chains drawn from one sample of a study of blood T cell repertoires in COVID-19. Only in-frame clones appear in the TCRdb table, and some are missing; sequencing was by immunoSEQ multiplex PCR. The data contain about 260,000 clones, 70% to 85% of them singletons. The material sequenced was peripheral blood. These receptor sequences come from a woman over 75 with acute or convalescent COVID-19. CDR3s include the opening cysteine and the closing phenylalanine or tryptophan. Fields, in order: clone size, J gene, V gene, D gene, CDR3 DNA, CDR3 protein. A D gene is named only where the DNA matches it firmly. Clone size is given for some rows only: seen once, a few or many times, or a class if the clone is expanded.

- | TRBJ1-1 | TRBV28 | - | TGTGCCAGCAACCTGGGCAGGGTAGGGAACTCGGAAGCTTTCTTT | CASNLGRVGNSEAFF
few | TRBJ1-2 | TRBV5-3 | - | TGTGCCAGAAGAACAGGACGGGGGGAGGACTATGGCTACACCTTC | CARRTGRGEDYGYTF
- | TRBJ2-3 | TRBV28 | - | TGTGCCAGCACCGGTTTTCCCCCGAGAGCAGATACGCAGTATTTT | CASTGFPPRADTQYF
- | TRBJ1-3 | TRBV7-9 | - | TGTGCCAGCAGTACCCCCCGGAGCTCTGGAAACACCATATATTTT | CASSTPRSSGNTIYF
- | TRBJ2-5 | TRBV5-4 | TRBD1 | TGTGCCAGCAGCTTTGGGGACAGGGGTGAGACCCAGTACTTC | CASSFGDRGETQYF
- | TRBJ2-7 | TRBV5-6 | - | TGTGCCAGCAGCTTGGGATTGGAGTCCTACGAGCAGTACTTC | CASSLGLESYEQYF
- | TRBJ2-3 | TRBV11-1 | TRBD2 | TGTGCCAGCAGTCCAGCGGGAGGGACAGATACGCAGTATTTT | CASSPAGGTDTQYF
once | TRBJ2-1 | TRBV13 | TRBD2 | TGTGCCAGCAGATTATCCGGGACGGGGGGAAATGAGCAGTTCTTC | CASRLSGTGGNEQFF
- | TRBJ1-2 | TRBV19 | TRBD1 | TGTGCCAGTAGTATGGGACAGGGGGCTAACTATGGCTACACCTTC | CASSMGQGANYGYTF
few | TRBJ2-5 | TRBV2 | - | TGTGCCAGCAGTGATCAGAGGTCCTCTAGCGAAGAGACCCAGTACTTC | CASSDQRSSSEETQYF
- | TRBJ1-1 | TRBV6-4 | - | TGTGCCAGCAGTGAAGGATTTGAGGGGGCTGAAGCTTTCTTT | CASSEGFEGAEAFF
- | TRBJ1-2 | TRBV7-2 | - | TGTGCCAGCAGCTTAATCGGCGGAATCGTAGGCTACACCTTC | CASSLIGGIVGYTF
- | TRBJ1-1 | TRBV5-6 | TRBD1 | TGTGCCAGCAGCTCCTATTACAGGGGGCGAGGGTTAGCTGAAGCTTTCTTT | CASSSYYRGRGLAEAFF
few | TRBJ2-1 | TRBV2 | TRBD2 | TGTGCCAGCAGTGCGAGCCCGGGACTAGTGGGCAATGAGCAGTTCTTC | CASSASPGLVGNEQFF
- | TRBJ1-2 | TRBV7-9 | TRBD1 | TGTGCCAGCAGCATCCAGGGGGCTCGTGGCTACACCTTC | CASSIQGARGYTF
- | TRBJ2-5 | TRBV28 | - | TGTGCCAGCAGTGACGACATGGGAGCATCCCAGTACTTC | CASSDDMGASQYF
- | TRBJ2-2 | TRBV25-1 | - | TGTGCCAGCAGTGAATCTAACCGGAACACCGGGGAGCTGTTTTTT | CASSESNRNTGELFF